The rows below give T cell receptor beta chains drawn from one sample of a study of blood T cell repertoires in COVID-19. The protocol was immunoSEQ multiplex PCR, while the TCRdb copy is restricted to in-frame clones and leaves out a portion. Altogether 350,000 to 450,000 clones are present, about 87% being singletons, with the ten largest covering roughly 1.9%. The source material was PBMCs or T cells enriched from blood (not recorded which). Receptors were obtained from a man aged 35 to 55 in a cohort exposed to, infected with or recovered from COVID-19 (not recorded which). The CDR3 runs from the conserved cysteine through the conserved F or W. Fields, in order: J gene, V gene, clone size, D gene, CDR3 protein, CDR3 DNA. A D gene is named only where the DNA matches it firmly. Expanded clones get a size class; other rows say once, few or many, or leave the size out.

J: TRBJ2-1; V: TRBV7-2; size: -; D: -; CDR3: CASSLRLQTPTYNEQFF; DNA: TGTGCCAGCAGCTTAAGACTACAGACCCCTACATACAATGAGCAGTTCTTC
J: TRBJ2-1; V: TRBV5-1; size: -; D: -; CDR3: CASVLVSEQFF; DNA: TGCGCCAGCGTACTAGTCAGTGAGCAGTTCTTC
J: TRBJ2-7; V: TRBV7-8; size: -; D: -; CDR3: CASSLISSGVYEQYF; DNA: TGTGCCAGCAGCTTAATTAGTTCAGGCGTCTACGAGCAGTACTTC
J: TRBJ2-1; V: TRBV11-2; size: -; D: TRBD1; CDR3: CASSLRDRGQNEQFF; DNA: TGTGCCAGCAGCTTAAGAGACAGGGGGCAAAATGAGCAGTTCTTC
J: TRBJ1-2; V: TRBV30; size: -; D: TRBD1; CDR3: CAWNWGQNGYTF; DNA: TGTGCCTGGAACTGGGGACAGAATGGCTACACCTTC
J: TRBJ1-6; V: TRBV10-1; size: -; D: -; CDR3: CASSDRGDSPLHF; DNA: TGCGCCAGCAGTGACAGGGGTGATTCACCCCTCCACTTT
J: TRBJ1-1; V: TRBV21-1; size: -; D: -; CDR3: CASSTQAGTGALMNTEAFF; DNA: TGTGCCAGCAGCACCCAGGCGGGGACAGGAGCCTTGATGAACACTGAAGCTTTCTTT
J: TRBJ1-6; V: TRBV24-1; size: -; D: -; CDR3: CATPADSPLHF; DNA: TGTGCCACCCCCGCGGATTCACCCCTCCACTTT
J: TRBJ1-2; V: TRBV9; size: once; D: -; CDR3: CASSVGMTDYYGYTF; DNA: TGTGCCAGCAGCGTAGGGATGACCGACTACTATGGCTACACCTTC
J: TRBJ1-4; V: TRBV3-1/TRBV3-2; size: -; D: -; CDR3: CASSQGGSNEKLFF; DNA: TGTGCCAGCAGCCAGGGAGGGAGTAATGAAAAACTGTTTTTT
J: TRBJ1-5; V: TRBV3-1/TRBV3-2; size: -; D: -; CDR3: CASSPGSNQPQHF; DNA: TGTGCCAGCAGCCCCGGTAGCAATCAGCCCCAGCATTTT
J: TRBJ1-2; V: TRBV2; size: -; D: TRBD1; CDR3: CASSPGQGYGYTF; DNA: TGTGCCAGCAGTCCGGGACAGGGCTATGGCTACACCTTC
J: TRBJ1-3; V: TRBV6-5; size: -; D: -; CDR3: CASSYDSSGNTIYF; DNA: TGTGCCAGCAGTTACGACAGCTCTGGAAACACCATATATTTT
J: TRBJ1-3; V: TRBV18; size: -; D: -; CDR3: CASSSQFLWDTIYF; DNA: TGTGCCAGCTCGTCACAGTTCCTTTGGGACACCATATATTTT
J: TRBJ1-1; V: TRBV6-5; size: -; D: -; CDR3: CASSYSSSYNTEAFF; DNA: TGTGCCAGCAGTTACTCCTCCAGTTATAACACTGAAGCTTTCTTT
J: TRBJ2-3; V: TRBV28; size: -; D: -; CDR3: CASRPPLGGDTQYF; DNA: TGTGCCAGCAGACCACCACTTGGAGGAGATACGCAGTATTTT
J: TRBJ1-2; V: TRBV5-8; size: -; D: TRBD1; CDR3: CASSLGDRENYGYTF; DNA: TGTGCCAGCAGCTTGGGGGACAGGGAAAACTATGGCTACACCTTC
J: TRBJ1-6; V: TRBV27; size: -; D: -; CDR3: CASSSQGPLHF; DNA: TGTGCCAGCAGTTCTCAGGGGCCCCTCCACTTT
J: TRBJ2-5; V: TRBV27; size: -; D: -; CDR3: CASSLSRVITYQETQYF; DNA: TGTGCCAGCAGTTTATCTCGGGTTATTACCTACCAAGAGACCCAGTACTTC
J: TRBJ1-5; V: TRBV5-6; size: -; D: -; CDR3: CASSLLQGNQPQHF; DNA: TGTGCCAGCAGCTTGTTGCAGGGTAATCAGCCCCAGCATTTT
J: TRBJ1-2; V: TRBV19; size: -; D: TRBD1; CDR3: CASSARGQGAIGYTF; DNA: TGTGCCAGTAGCGCCCGGGGACAGGGGGCAATTGGCTACACCTTC
J: TRBJ2-1; V: TRBV18; size: few; D: TRBD2; CDR3: CASSPPGTSGPNEQFF; DNA: TGTGCCAGCTCACCACCGGGAACTAGCGGACCAAATGAGCAGTTCTTC
J: TRBJ2-7; V: TRBV15; size: -; D: -; CDR3: CATSRDRKGQGEQYF; DNA: TGTGCCACCAGCAGAGATCGAAAGGGGCAGGGCGAGCAGTACTTC
J: TRBJ1-1; V: TRBV11-2; size: -; D: -; CDR3: CASSPAGTTEAFF; DNA: TGTGCCAGCAGCCCAGCCGGGACAACTGAAGCTTTCTTT
J: TRBJ2-7; V: TRBV18; size: -; D: -; CDR3: CASSPETGALYEQYF; DNA: TGTGCCAGCTCACCTGAGACAGGAGCTCTCTACGAGCAGTACTTC
J: TRBJ2-3; V: TRBV24-1; size: -; D: -; CDR3: CATSDIGEFGDTQYF; DNA: TGTGCCACCAGTGATATAGGGGAATTTGGAGATACGCAGTATTTT
J: TRBJ1-4; V: TRBV5-1; size: -; D: TRBD1; CDR3: CASRPEGAGGEKLFF; DNA: TGCGCCAGCAGACCGGAGGGGGCTGGGGGTGAAAAACTGTTTTTT
J: TRBJ1-5; V: TRBV7-2; size: once; D: TRBD1; CDR3: CASSMGQINQPQHF; DNA: TGTGCCAGCAGCATGGGACAGATTAATCAGCCCCAGCATTTT
J: TRBJ1-1; V: TRBV19; size: -; D: -; CDR3: CASSLWTEGTEAFF; DNA: TGTGCCAGTAGTCTATGGACAGAGGGCACTGAAGCTTTCTTT
J: TRBJ1-6; V: TRBV4-1; size: -; D: -; CDR3: CASSQFSDSPLHF; DNA: TGCGCCAGCAGCCAATTCTCGGATTCACCCCTCCACTTT
J: TRBJ2-5; V: TRBV2; size: -; D: TRBD2; CDR3: CASSGISGEKETQYF; DNA: TGTGCCAGCAGTGGTATTAGCGGGGAAAAAGAGACCCAGTACTTC
J: TRBJ2-7; V: TRBV6-5; size: -; D: TRBD2; CDR3: CASSLTSGRTGEQYF; DNA: TGTGCCAGCAGTTTGACTAGCGGGAGAACGGGCGAGCAGTACTTC
J: TRBJ2-7; V: TRBV5-1; size: few; D: -; CDR3: CASSLIPNQDYEQYF; DNA: TGCGCCAGCAGCTTGATCCCTAACCAAGACTACGAGCAGTACTTC
J: TRBJ1-1; V: TRBV10-1; size: -; D: TRBD1; CDR3: CASSRRTTGTSEAFF; DNA: TGCGCCAGCAGCCGACGAACGACAGGGACTTCTGAAGCTTTCTTT
J: TRBJ1-5; V: TRBV19; size: once; D: -; CDR3: CASRAGGFTNQPQHF; DNA: TGTGCCAGTAGAGCGGGGGGATTTACCAATCAGCCCCAGCATTTT